The entry that follows covers one T cell receptor beta chain sequence. The sample belongs to a study of blood T cell repertoires in COVID-19. Measured with immunoSEQ multiplex PCR; TCRdb has only the in-frame clones, and not every one. The sample includes about 110,000 clones, about 80% of them seen just once. The V gene's germline CDR1 is GTSNPN and CDR2 SVGIG (reference sequence). This CDR3 is built from 16 residues. Trimming took off 3 bases at V and 5 bases at J, with 20 bases between the two ends. What was sequenced was peripheral blood. The V gene is TRBV30, the J gene TRBJ2-1, with a weak D call TRBD2 (5 bases). The sequence derives from a woman older than 75 with acute or convalescent COVID-19. Here the CDR3 DNA reads TGTGCCTGGAGAACGGCTGGCCCCTCGGGGAACAATGAGCAGTTCTTC. Protein product: CAWRTAGPSGNNEQFF.